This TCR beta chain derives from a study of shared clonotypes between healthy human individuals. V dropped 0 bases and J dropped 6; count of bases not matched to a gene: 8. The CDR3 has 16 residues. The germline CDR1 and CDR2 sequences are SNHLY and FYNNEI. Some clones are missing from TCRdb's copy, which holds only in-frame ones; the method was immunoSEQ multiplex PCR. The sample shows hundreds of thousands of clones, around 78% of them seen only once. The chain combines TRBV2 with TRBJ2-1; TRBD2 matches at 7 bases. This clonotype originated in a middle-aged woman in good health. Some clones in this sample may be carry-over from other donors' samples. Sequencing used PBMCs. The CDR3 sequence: CASSEAPGEGRNEQFF. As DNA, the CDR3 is TGTGCCAGCAGTGAAGCGCCGGGGGAGGGCCGCAATGAGCAGTTCTTC. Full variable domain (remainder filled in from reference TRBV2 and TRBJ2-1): EPEVTQTPSHQVTQMGQEVILRCVPISNHLYFYWYRQILGQKVEFLVSFYNNEISEKSEIFDDQFSVERPDGSNFTLKIRSTKLEDSAMYFCASSEAPGEGRNEQFFGPGTRLTVL.